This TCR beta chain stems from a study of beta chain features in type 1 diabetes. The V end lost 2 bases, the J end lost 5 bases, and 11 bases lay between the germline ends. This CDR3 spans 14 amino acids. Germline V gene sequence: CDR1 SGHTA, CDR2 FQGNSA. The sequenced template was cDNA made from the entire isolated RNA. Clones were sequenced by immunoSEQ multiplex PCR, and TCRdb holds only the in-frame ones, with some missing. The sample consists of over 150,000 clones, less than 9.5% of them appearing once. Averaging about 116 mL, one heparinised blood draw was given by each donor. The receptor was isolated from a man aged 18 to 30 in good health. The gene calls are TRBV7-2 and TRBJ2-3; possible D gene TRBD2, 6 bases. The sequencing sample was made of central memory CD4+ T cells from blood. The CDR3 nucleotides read TGTGCCAGCAGCTTACTAGGGCGGGGAGATACGCAGTATTTT. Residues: CASSLLGRGDTQYF.